The clone carrying this T cell receptor (beta chain) was seen just once. This sample was included in a study of blood T cell repertoires in COVID-19. Study-level information: Italy, Spain and the United States were the sources of the convalescent and acute COVID-19 samples. T cells, B-cell-depleted T cells, or PBMCs supplied cDNA or gDNA.

Germline CDR1 reads SEHNR; CDR2 reads FQNEAQ (reference sequence). The CDR3 sequence is 13 residues long. Trimming stripped 1 base from V and 7 bases from J, with 11 bases between. Original handling: From reference gene primer amplification, estimates of nucleated cell counts were derived. The protocol was immunoSEQ multiplex PCR, while the TCRdb copy is restricted to in-frame clones and leaves out a portion. That table is the source of V, J and clone size, and D and trimming were worked out from the DNA. The sample includes 95,000 to 150,000 clones, 86% seen only once; the top ten take around 4.7%. The TCR was taken from a middle-aged man with acute or convalescent COVID-19. The J gene is TRBJ2-7, the V gene TRBV7-9; maybe TRBD2 (6 bases). Sequences were obtained from peripheral blood. The CDR3 DNA reads TGTGCCAGCAGCTTAGTTCTGGCGGGGGAGCAGTACTTC. Translating gives CASSLVLAGEQYF.